One sample yielded the 31 T cell receptor beta chains listed below, sequenced in a study of blood T cell repertoires in COVID-19. Generated by immunoSEQ multiplex PCR, the TCRdb table keeps only in-frame clones and is missing some. The data hold 120,000 or so clones, with over 65% observed a single time. Source material: peripheral blood. All receptors come from a woman at least 80 years old with acute or convalescent COVID-19.

The chain is built from TRBV2 and TRBJ1-2; 8 bases align to TRBD1. This CDR3 spans 14 amino acids. Germline CDR1 SNHLY, CDR2 FYNNEI. With 2 bases clipped from V and 4 bases from J, the junction kept 3 bases outside the gene matches. CDR3 bases: TGTGCCAGCAGTGAATCCGGGACAGGCTATGGCTACACCTTC. Its protein is CASSESGTGYGYTF.

This clone was counted between two and nine times. The V gene is TRBV7-2, the J gene TRBJ1-5; tentatively, D is TRBD1 (6 bases). Germline V gene sequence: CDR1 SGHTA, CDR2 FQGNSA. V was cut by 4 bases and J by 6 bases, with 16 bases left in between. This CDR3 has 15 residues. CDR3 nucleotide sequence: TGTGCCAGCAGCTCCTGGGGACACTCGGGTCAGCCCCAGCATTTT. It specifies CASSSWGHSGQPQHF.

The chain links TRBV27 to TRBJ1-4, with TRBD1 identical over 9 bases. The CDR3 has 14 amino acids. Germline V gives CDR1 MNHEY, CDR2 SMNVEV (reference sequence). V was pared by 6 bases and J by 8 bases, with 7 bases of the junction left unmatched. The DNA of the CDR3 is TGTGCCAGCAGCTCCAACAGGGGGCTCGAAAAACTGTTTTTT. Its translation is CASSSNRGLEKLFF.

V usage is TRBV4-2 and J usage is TRBJ2-5; D unresolved. This CDR3 contains 15 residues. Germline V gives CDR1 LGHNA, CDR2 YNFKEQ. V lost 0 bases and J lost 2, with 10 bases in between. As DNA, the CDR3 is TGTGCCAGCAGCCAAGAGCGGCAAATACAAGAGACCCAGTACTTC. Translated: CASSQERQIQETQYF.

V usage is TRBV11-2 and J usage is TRBJ1-2, with no clear D. V gave up 2 bases and J gave up 8 bases, with 15 bases separating them. Germline CDR1 reads SGHAT; CDR2 reads FQNNGV. This CDR3 region has 14 residues. CDR3 protein: CASSLSGEAGGYTF. The CDR3 bases are TGTGCCAGCAGCTTAAGCGGGGAGGCTGGAGGCTACACCTTC.

V usage is TRBV28 and J usage is TRBJ1-1; D perhaps matches TRBD1 (6 bases). The CDR3 length is 13 residues. Germline V gives CDR1 MDHEN, CDR2 SYDVKM. With 10 bases removed from V and 0 bases from J, the gap between germline ends came to 12 bases. The CDR3 loop reads CATEQGLNTEAFF. The CDR3 DNA reads as TGTGCCACCGAACAGGGATTGAACACTGAAGCTTTCTTT. The full variable domain, rest sourced from reference TRBV28 and TRBJ1-1, is DVKVTQSSRYLVKRTGEKVFLECVQDMDHENMFWYRQDPGLGLRLIYFSYDVKMKEKGDIPEGYSVSREKKERFSLILESASTNQTSMYLCATEQGLNTEAFFGQGTRLTVV.

The chain recombines TRBV11-2 with TRBJ2-3, with a tentative D call TRBD2 (6 bases). From germline, CDR1 is SGHAT and CDR2 FQNNGV. V was shortened by 4 bases and J by 3 bases, with 11 bases between the two germline ends. The CDR3 is 14 amino acids. The CDR3 sequence is CASSSRTITDTQYF. The CDR3 nucleotides read TGTGCCAGCAGCTCCCGGACTATTACAGATACGCAGTATTTT.

V is TRBV27 and J is TRBJ2-7, with 7 positions matching TRBD2. Germline CDR1 reads MNHEY; CDR2 reads SMNVEV (reference sequence). The CDR3 runs to 17 residues. The ends lost 5 bases at V and 2 bases at J; junction bases unmatched: 15. The CDR3 region is CASSPPFGLAETYEQYF. In DNA form, the CDR3 reads TGTGCCAGCAGTCCCCCGTTCGGGCTAGCGGAAACCTACGAGCAGTACTTC.

The chain uses TRBV5-4 and TRBJ1-1; D is uncertain. Trimming pared 1 base from V and 2 bases from J, leaving 12 bases between. This CDR3 is built from 15 residues. Germline CDR1 is SGHNT and CDR2 is YYREEE (reference sequence). Written as DNA, the CDR3 is TGTGCCAGCAGCTTGAGGCAGGCCTTAAACACTGAAGCTTTCTTT. Encoded protein: CASSLRQALNTEAFF.

The V call is TRBV6-5, the J call TRBJ1-2; a weak D match, TRBD1 (5 bases). The CDR3 has 14 amino acids. The germline V gene encodes CDR1 MNHEY and CDR2 SVGAGI. Trimming removed 5 bases from V and 2 bases from J, with 12 bases in between. CDR3 sequence reads: CASSLDDRNYGYTF. The CDR3 bases are TGTGCCAGCAGTCTTGATGACAGAAACTATGGCTACACCTTC.

The rearrangement joins TRBV6-1 to TRBJ2-5, with D possibly TRBD2 on 5 matching bases. The CDR3 has 15 residues. Between the trimmed V and J ends, which lost 2 bases and 0 bases, there was a span of 10 bases. Looked up from germline, CDR1 is MNHNS and CDR2 is SASEGT. The CDR3 DNA follows: TGTGCCAGCAGTGAAAACGGACTCTACCAAGAGACCCAGTACTTC. This codes for CASSENGLYQETQYF.

This clone was detected once. The V gene is TRBV24-1, the J gene TRBJ1-2; 8 positions agree with TRBD1. Germline CDR1 and CDR2: KGHDR and SFDVKD. This CDR3 is 17 amino acids long. V lost 3 bases and J lost 3; bases outside the gene matches: 11. This CDR3 reads CATSDRTDRGGDYGYTF. The CDR3 nucleotides are TGTGCCACCAGTGATCGCACCGACAGGGGCGGCGACTATGGCTACACCTTC.

The V and J genes are TRBV6-5 and TRBJ1-6; TRBD1 agrees at 10 bases. CDR1 MNHEY and CDR2 SVGAGI come from the germline V gene. V dropped 6 bases and J dropped 8; count of bases not matched to a gene: 7. The CDR3 has 15 amino acids. The CDR3 loop reads CASSPDRGLDSPLHF. The CDR3 DNA is TGTGCCAGCAGCCCAGACAGGGGGCTTGATTCACCCCTCCACTTT.

The table lists this clone with a count of one. The chain combines TRBV11-1 with TRBJ2-2; D perhaps matches TRBD2 (5 bases). Germline CDR1 reads SGHAT; CDR2 reads FQDESV (reference sequence). The CDR3 spans 16 residues. V dropped 8 bases and J dropped 5 bases, with 21 bases sitting between them. The CDR3 here is CASGATGWRRTGELFF. For the CDR3, the DNA is TGTGCCAGCGGAGCCACGGGTTGGAGGAGGACCGGGGAGCTGTTTTTT.

In its sample, this clone was seen a few times. The J gene is TRBJ2-3, the V gene TRBV5-4, with D possibly being TRBD2 (6 bases). Germline V lookup: CDR1 SGHNT, CDR2 YYREEE (reference sequence). The germline V and J ends were trimmed by 0 bases and 1 base, with 12 bases remaining between them. The CDR3 totals 16 residues. CDR3 nucleotide sequence: TGTGCCAGCAGCTTGGGAGGGGACTCGGGCACAGATACGCAGTATTTT. Amino acid sequence: CASSLGGDSGTDTQYF.

V gene TRBV25-1 combines with J gene TRBJ1-4, with a weak D call TRBD1 (6 bases). CDR3 length: 16 residues. Trimming cost V 5 bases and J 0 bases, with 13 bases left between them. CDR1 is MGHDK and CDR2 is SYGVNS in the germline V gene. The CDR3 sequence is CASSLAGVPTNEKLFF. The CDR3 nucleotides read TGTGCCAGCAGTCTGGCAGGGGTCCCAACTAATGAAAAACTGTTTTTT.

This chain uses TRBV4-2 with TRBJ2-1, with 9 nucleotides matching TRBD2. Germline assignment: CDR1 LGHNA and CDR2 YNFKEQ. There are 14 residues in the CDR3. V was pared by 3 bases and J by 8 bases, with 5 bases of the junction left unmatched. The CDR3 sequence: CASSQVSGSDEQFF. For the CDR3, the DNA is TGTGCCAGCAGCCAGGTTAGCGGGAGCGATGAGCAGTTCTTC.

J is TRBJ2-3 and V is TRBV4-1; 11 nucleotides line up with TRBD2. The V gene end was trimmed by 1 base and the J gene end by 7 bases; junction bases not matched to a gene: 7. Germline values: CDR1 MGHRA, CDR2 YSYEKL. This CDR3 contains 16 residues. The CDR3 sequence: CASSQAGTSGINTQYF. In DNA form, the CDR3 reads TGCGCCAGCAGCCAAGCAGGGACTAGCGGTATTAATACGCAGTATTTT.

This clone was counted ten times or more. The chain carries TRBV11-2 and TRBJ1-1, with D unresolved. CDR1 and CDR2 from the germline V gene are SGHAT and FQNNGV. The CDR3 has 11 residues. V gave up 3 bases and J gave up 4 bases, with 3 bases separating them. CDR3 DNA: TGTGCCAGCAGCTTTAGCACTGAAGCTTTCTTT. Its translation is CASSFSTEAFF.

The chain links TRBV5-1 to TRBJ1-2; TRBD1 aligns across 10 bases. This CDR3 region has 15 residues. V was clipped by 4 bases and J by 4 bases; unmatched bases: 7. Germline CDR1 reads SGHRS; CDR2 reads YFSETQ. The CDR3 sequence is CASSRGTGETYGYTF. DNA for the CDR3: TGCGCCAGCAGCAGAGGGACAGGGGAGACCTATGGCTACACCTTC.

The chain links TRBV29-1 to TRBJ1-3, with D perhaps matching TRBD1 (5 bases). The length of the CDR3 is 13 residues. Germline V gene lookup returns CDR1 SQVTM and CDR2 ANQGSEA. V lost 7 bases, J lost 1 base, and 11 bases lay in between. CDR3 coding DNA: TGCAGCGCTCGGACAAATTCTGGAAACACCATATATTTT. It specifies CSARTNSGNTIYF.

The V gene is TRBV19, the J gene TRBJ2-6; D call uncertain. Germline V gene sequence: CDR1 LNHDA, CDR2 SQIVND (reference sequence). The V and J ends lost 5 bases and 1 base respectively, with 9 bases between them. The CDR3 sequence is 15 residues long. CDR3 loop: CASSERFSGANVLTF. The CDR3 coding sequence is TGTGCCAGTAGTGAGAGGTTTTCTGGGGCCAACGTCCTGACTTTC.

This clone has more than one count but fewer than ten. The chain recombines TRBV7-2 with TRBJ1-5; D is perhaps TRBD1 (6 bases). Trimming pared 3 bases from V and 3 bases from J, leaving 15 bases between. The CDR3 consists of 16 residues. CDR1 and CDR2 from the germline V gene are SGHTA and FQGNSA. CDR3 residues: CASSLGSQGINQPQHF. CDR3 coding DNA: TGTGCCAGCAGCTTGGGGTCCCAGGGGATCAATCAGCCCCAGCATTTT.

The chain recombines TRBV3-1 (or the pseudogene TRBV3-2) with TRBJ2-6; D remains ambiguous. V was clipped by 4 bases and J by 0 bases, with 7 bases between them. The CDR3 is 15 amino acids. Germline lookup yields CDR1 LGHDT and CDR2 YNNKEL (reference sequence). CDR3 sequence reads: CASSPQISGANVLTF. The CDR3 coding sequence is TGTGCCAGCAGCCCCCAGATCTCTGGGGCCAACGTCCTGACTTTC.

The sample holds a few counts of this clone. The chain joins TRBV12-3 or TRBV12-4 to TRBJ1-2; tentative D call: TRBD1 (6 bases). This CDR3 has 11 residues. Trimming shortened V by 10 bases and J by 6 bases, and 12 bases separated the two germline ends. The CDR3 reads CATSTGNGYTF. The CDR3 bases are TGTGCCACCTCCACAGGGAATGGCTACACCTTC.

The CDR3 region has the DNA TGTGCCAGCAGTTACTCATGGTCGGGGGGCTCCGAAGCTTTCTTT. It is translated as CASSYSWSGGSEAFF. The J gene is TRBJ1-1, the V gene TRBV6-5; weak D call: TRBD1 (6 bases). The CDR3 totals 15 residues. Germline CDR1 reads MNHEY; CDR2 reads SVGAGI. Trimming took 0 bases from V and 8 from J, leaving 16 bases between them.

The V gene is TRBV7-2, the J gene TRBJ1-3; 9 bases are shared with TRBD1. The CDR3 sequence is 19 residues long. CDR1 and CDR2 from the germline V gene are SGHTA and FQGNSA. V was pared by 5 bases and J by 0 bases, with 14 bases of the junction left unmatched. The CDR3 nucleotides read TGTGCCAGCAGCCCTGGTTACAGGGGGCAGTCTCTCTCTGGAAACACCATATATTTT. Translation gives CASSPGYRGQSLSGNTIYF.

The rearrangement uses TRBV7-2 and TRBJ2-1; D is ambiguous. Looked up from germline, CDR1 is SGHTA and CDR2 is FQGNSA. The CDR3 is 13 amino acids. V lost 6 bases to trimming and J lost 5 bases, with 11 bases between them. The DNA of the CDR3 is TGTGCCAGCAGGCTTGCGGCACACAATGAGCAGTTCTTC. It specifies CASRLAAHNEQFF.

This chain connects TRBV5-4 to TRBJ1-2; D is uncertain. Germline loops: CDR1 SGHNT, CDR2 YYREEE (reference sequence). Trimming pared 2 bases from V and 8 bases from J, leaving 7 bases between. This CDR3 is 11 amino acids long. CDR3 bases: TGTGCCAGCAGCTTCTCGGGAGGCTACACCTTC. Translating gives CASSFSGGYTF.

The chain joins TRBV2 to TRBJ2-5, with 8 bases lining up with TRBD2. Unmatched junction bases numbered 1, after V lost 4 bases and J lost 0 bases. Germline V CDR1 and CDR2: SNHLY, FYNNEI. CDR3 size: 14 residues. The CDR3 DNA sequence: TGTGCCAGCAGTGTTAGCGGGAACCAAGAGACCCAGTACTTC. It specifies CASSVSGNQETQYF. The full variable domain, with the rest looked up from reference TRBV2 and TRBJ2-5, is EPEVTQTPSHQVTQMGQEVILRCVPISNHLYFYWYRQILGQKVEFLVSFYNNEISEKSEIFDDQFSVERPDGSNFTLKIRSTKLEDSAMYFCASSVSGNQETQYFGPGTRLLVL.

This chain uses TRBV6-5 with TRBJ1-6, with D hard to call. Between the trimmed V and J ends, which lost 7 bases and 0 bases, there was a span of 10 bases. CDR3 size: 15 residues. Germline CDR1 is MNHEY and CDR2 is SVGAGI. The chain's CDR3 is CASTSGFSYNSPLHF. CDR3 DNA sequence: TGTGCCAGCACCTCAGGCTTCTCCTATAATTCACCCCTCCACTTT.